Below, 17 T cell receptor beta chains from the same sample are listed, as sequenced in a study of blood T cell repertoires in COVID-19. Sequenced by immunoSEQ multiplex PCR; TCRdb stores in-frame clones only, minus some. The data show around 150,000 clones, around 90% seen once. The sequencing input was peripheral blood. Every receptor here comes from a woman in her sixties with active or convalescent COVID-19.

This sequence joins TRBV10-3 and TRBJ1-5; 7 positions agree with TRBD1. The CDR3 has 13 amino acids. Germline V CDR1 and CDR2: ENHRY, SYGVKD. Trimming at V came to 10 bases and at J to 1 base, leaving 4 bases not matched to a gene. This CDR3 is CATQGGSNQPQHF. As DNA, the CDR3 is TGTGCCACCCAGGGGGGAAGCAATCAGCCCCAGCATTTT.

This clone has a single count. This chain links TRBV10-3 with TRBJ2-2; no definite D call. V was clipped by 4 bases and J by 0 bases, with 6 bases between them. The germline V gene has CDR1 ENHRY and CDR2 SYGVKD. The CDR3 consists of 14 residues. CDR3 protein: CAISGTANTGELFF. The DNA for the CDR3 is TGTGCCATCAGTGGTACGGCGAACACCGGGGAGCTGTTTTTT.

This chain connects TRBV2 to TRBJ2-7, with D perhaps TRBD1 (6 bases). CDR1 and CDR2 (germline): SNHLY, FYNNEI. V lost 5 bases to trimming and J lost 6 bases, with 17 bases between them. The CDR3 extends over 14 amino acids. In DNA, the CDR3 is TGTGCCAGCAGTATCACCCGGGACAATCGCGAGCAGTACTTC. Residues: CASSITRDNREQYF.

The genes are TRBV19 and TRBJ1-5; 10 nucleotides align to TRBD1. CDR3 length equals 14 residues. The germline gives CDR1 LNHDA, CDR2 SQIVND (reference sequence). The V segment lost 6 bases and the J segment 2 bases; nucleotides outside the gene matches: 1. CDR3 bases: TGTGCCAGTAGCGGGACAGGGGGCAATCAGCCCCAGCATTTT. Protein: CASSGTGGNQPQHF.

V usage is TRBV7-3 and J usage is TRBJ2-3; 9 positions agree with TRBD2. The CDR3 runs 16 residues. CDR1 is SGHTA, CDR2 FQGTGA, per germline. Losses at the gene ends were 1 base for V and 0 bases for J; bases not matched to a gene: 2. The CDR3 sequence: CASSLSLAGSTDTQYF. CDR3 DNA sequence: TGTGCCAGCAGCTTAAGCCTAGCGGGGAGCACAGATACGCAGTATTTT.

The rearrangement joins TRBV11-1 to TRBJ1-4; D is undetermined. The germline V gene has CDR1 SGHAT and CDR2 FQDESV (reference sequence). V was trimmed by 4 bases and J by 7 bases, leaving 10 bases between them. The CDR3 totals 13 residues. CDR3 DNA sequence: TGTGCCAGCAGCTCCGGGGAGGGTGAAAAACTGTTTTTT. This encodes CASSSGEGEKLFF.

The chain couples TRBV3-1 (or the pseudogene TRBV3-2) to TRBJ2-5, with D maybe TRBD1 (5 bases). Germline V lookup: CDR1 LGHDT, CDR2 YNNKEL (reference sequence). The V end was cut by 4 bases, the J end by 5 bases, with 11 bases between. CDR3 size: 13 residues. The DNA of the CDR3 is TGTGCCAGCAGCCCCGGCAGGGTCGAGACCCAGTACTTC. It encodes CASSPGRVETQYF.

V is TRBV7-2 and J is TRBJ2-5; maybe TRBD1 (6 bases). V was shortened by 5 bases and J by 5 bases, with 15 bases between the two germline ends. This CDR3 has 14 residues. The V gene's germline CDR1 is SGHTA and CDR2 FQGNSA. The CDR3 sequence: CASSPQGNSETQYF. The CDR3 DNA reads TGTGCCAGCAGCCCGCAGGGGAATAGCGAGACCCAGTACTTC. The full variable domain, its missing parts supplied by reference TRBV7-2 and TRBJ2-5, is GAGVSQSPSNKVTEKGKDVELRCDPISGHTALYWYRQSLGQGLEFLIYFQGNSAPDKSGLPSDRFSAERTGGSVSTLTIQRTQQEDSAVYLCASSPQGNSETQYFGPGTRLLVL.

The chain combines TRBV19 with TRBJ2-5; TRBD2 aligns across 9 bases. V dropped 4 bases and J dropped 4; count of bases not matched to a gene: 4. The CDR3 has 14 amino acids. CDR1 and CDR2 from the germline V gene are LNHDA and SQIVND (reference sequence). CDR3 protein: CASSRAGGPETQYF. The CDR3 nucleotides are TGTGCCAGTAGTAGGGCGGGGGGGCCAGAGACCCAGTACTTC.

This sequence joins TRBV7-2 and TRBJ1-2; D ambiguous. V was cut by 5 bases and J by 3 bases, with 7 bases left in between. Germline assignment: CDR1 SGHTA and CDR2 FQGNSA. This CDR3 is built from 12 residues. CDR3 DNA sequence: TGTGCCAGCAGCCGTCTAGACTATGGCTACACCTTC. It is translated as CASSRLDYGYTF. Looking up the rest from reference TRBV7-2 and TRBJ1-2 gives the full variable domain: GAGVSQSPSNKVTEKGKDVELRCDPISGHTALYWYRQSLGQGLEFLIYFQGNSAPDKSGLPSDRFSAERTGGSVSTLTIQRTQQEDSAVYLCASSRLDYGYTFGSGTRLTVV.

The chain couples TRBV19 to TRBJ1-4, with 8 bases aligning to TRBD1. From germline, CDR1 is LNHDA and CDR2 SQIVND (reference sequence). The CDR3 sequence is 13 residues long. After removal of 9 bases from V and 6 bases from J, the junction contained 6 bases not matched to a gene. The CDR3 bases are TGTGCCAGCCGGGGACAGGATGATGAAAAACTGTTTTTT. Amino acids: CASRGQDDEKLFF. Supplemented by reference TRBV19 and TRBJ1-4, the full variable domain reads DGGITQSPKYLFRKEGQNVTLSCEQNLNHDAMYWYRQDPGQGLRLIYYSQIVNDFQKGDIAEGYSVSREKKESFPLTVTSAQKNPTAFYLCASRGQDDEKLFFGSGTQLSVL.

This chain uses TRBV4-3 with TRBJ2-5, with no clear D. Germline V gene lookup returns CDR1 LGHNA and CDR2 YSLEER. CDR3 size: 14 residues. Trimming removed 0 bases at V and 1 base at J, with 6 bases between. This chain's CDR3 is CASSQEWSQETQYF. The CDR3 bases are TGCGCCAGCAGCCAAGAATGGAGCCAAGAGACCCAGTACTTC.

The chain is built from TRBV4-3 and TRBJ1-6; D gene ambiguous. The CDR3 totals 14 residues. The ends were cut back, 4 bases at V and 7 bases at J, with 11 bases in the middle. Germline V CDR1 and CDR2: LGHNA, YSLEER. The CDR3 here is CASSPELGNSPLHF. The CDR3 DNA follows: TGCGCCAGCAGCCCGGAGCTCGGGAATTCACCCCTCCACTTT.

V gene TRBV19 combines with J gene TRBJ1-2, with TRBD1 as a possible D gene (6 bases). The germline V and J ends were trimmed by 2 bases and 8 bases, with 9 bases remaining between them. Germline V gene data show CDR1 as LNHDA and CDR2 as SQIVND (reference sequence). The CDR3 length is 12 residues. CDR3 nucleotides: TGTGCCAGTAGTATAACAGGGAAAGGCTACACCTTC. It yields the protein CASSITGKGYTF.

Regarding this clone: The junction departs from germline at one end; a sequencing error may be responsible. The rearrangement links TRBV13 to TRBJ2-1, with D uncertain. Germline lookup yields CDR1 PRHDT and CDR2 FYEKMQ (reference sequence). CDR3 size: 13 residues. CDR3 in amino acids: CAGSIIAGNEQFF. The CDR3 DNA reads as TGTGCCGGCAGCATCATCGCCGGCAATGAGCAGTTCTTC.

The rearrangement links TRBV4-1 to TRBJ1-5; 10 bases match TRBD1. CDR1 MGHRA and CDR2 YSYEKL come from the germline V gene. Trimming took 0 bases from V and 0 from J; bases not matched to a gene: 11. The CDR3 runs to 20 residues. CDR3 sequence reads: CASSQDPRDRGFISNQPQHF. CDR3 DNA: TGCGCCAGCAGCCAAGATCCGCGGGACAGGGGATTCATTAGCAATCAGCCCCAGCATTTT.

The CDR3 is CASSVEGRENNKAFF. CDR3 sequence (DNA): TGTGCCAGCAGCGTAGAGGGAAGGGAGAATAACAAGGCTTTCTTT. The J gene is TRBJ1-1, the V gene TRBV9; no firm D call. V lost 0 bases to trimming and J lost 11 bases, with 20 bases between them. The germline gives CDR1 SGDLS, CDR2 YYNGEE. CDR3 length: 15 amino acids.